Listed below are T cell receptor beta chains from one sample, sequenced in a study of blood T cell repertoires in COVID-19. Clones were sequenced by immunoSEQ multiplex PCR, and TCRdb holds only the in-frame ones, with some missing. Found here are around 200,000 clones, around 87% of them singletons; the top ten hold 7%. The specimen sequenced was peripheral blood. These receptors were obtained from a woman at least 80 years old in a cohort sampled during active or convalescent COVID-19. The CDR3 runs from the conserved cysteine through the conserved F or W. The D gene is left open where the match is weak. Not every row has a clone size; where given, it reads once, few, many or a size class.

v_gene	d_gene	abundance	j_gene	CDR3nt	CDR3aa
TRBV7-9	TRBD2	-	TRBJ2-1	TGTGCCAGCAGCTTACTAGCGGGAGCAGGACGGTACAATGAGCAGTTCTTC	CASSLLAGAGRYNEQFF
TRBV4-1	-	-	TRBJ2-3	TGCGCCAGCAGCCAAGATCCGACAACCACAGATACGCAGTATTTT	CASSQDPTTTDTQYF
TRBV6-7	-	-	TRBJ1-5	TGTGCCAGCAGTGGGGTAATAGCTCGGGAGAATAGCAATCAGCCCCAGCATTTT	CASSGVIARENSNQPQHF
TRBV3-1/TRBV3-2	TRBD1	once	TRBJ1-1	TGTGCCAGCAGCCAAGGAAACAGGGGGGCTGAAGCTTTCTTT	CASSQGNRGAEAFF
TRBV29-1	TRBD1	-	TRBJ1-6	TGCAGCGTTAAGACAGGGGGCAATAATTCACCCCTCCACTTT	CSVKTGGNNSPLHF
TRBV18	TRBD1	-	TRBJ1-2	TGTGCCAGCTCACCAGAAAGGGGGCAAGGCTACACCTTC	CASSPERGQGYTF
TRBV28	-	few	TRBJ1-5	TGTGCCAGCGCAGGGGCAGGTCAGCCCCAGCATTTT	CASAGAGQPQHF
TRBV5-4	TRBD1	-	TRBJ2-1	TGTGCCAGCAGCCCCGGGACAGGCACTTACTACAATGAGCAGTTCTTC	CASSPGTGTYYNEQFF
TRBV3-1/TRBV3-2	TRBD1	-	TRBJ1-6	TGTGCCAGCAGCCCTGGGACAGGCGTAGGTCAATCACCCCTCCACTTT	CASSPGTGVGQSPLHF
TRBV7-9	-	-	TRBJ1-2	TGTGCCAGCAGCACCACGCGAACTAACTATGGCTACACCTTC	CASSTTRTNYGYTF
TRBV18	-	-	TRBJ2-7	TGTGCCAGCTCACCACCGGCGGGGAGATCCTACGAGCAGTACTTC	CASSPPAGRSYEQYF
TRBV15	-	-	TRBJ2-5	TGTGCCACCAGCAGAGGGCAGATAAAAGAGACCCAGTACTTC	CATSRGQIKETQYF
TRBV4-1	TRBD2	-	TRBJ2-3	TGCGCCAGCAGCCGACAAAGCCCAGGACTAGCAGCTAATACGCAGTATTTT	CASSRQSPGLAANTQYF
TRBV7-6	-	-	TRBJ2-1	TGTGCCAGCAGCTTAGCGAGGGTCAGTGAGCAGTTCTTC	CASSLARVSEQFF
TRBV4-1	-	-	TRBJ1-1	TGCGCCAGCAGCCAAGGGTACCAGCGGCCTGGCACTGAAGCTTTCTTT	CASSQGYQRPGTEAFF
TRBV7-2	-	-	TRBJ2-1	TGTGCCAGCAGCTTACAAGTCGGGACTCTCCAGGATGAGCAGTTCTTC	CASSLQVGTLQDEQFF
TRBV10-3	TRBD1	-	TRBJ1-5	TGTGCCATCAGTGGTACAGGGGGCGCCGGCAATCAGCCCCAGCATTTT	CAISGTGGAGNQPQHF
TRBV5-6	-	-	TRBJ2-6	TGTGCCAGCAGCCCCCCCCGCTCTGGGGCCAACGTCCTGACTTTC	CASSPPRSGANVLTF